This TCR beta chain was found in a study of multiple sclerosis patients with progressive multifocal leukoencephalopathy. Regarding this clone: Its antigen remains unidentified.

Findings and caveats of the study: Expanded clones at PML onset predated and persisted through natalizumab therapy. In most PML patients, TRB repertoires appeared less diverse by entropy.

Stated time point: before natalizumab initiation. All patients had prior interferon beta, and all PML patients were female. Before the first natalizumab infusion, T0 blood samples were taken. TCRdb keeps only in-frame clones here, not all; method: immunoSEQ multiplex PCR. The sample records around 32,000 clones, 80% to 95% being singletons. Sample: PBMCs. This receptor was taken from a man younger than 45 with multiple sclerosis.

CDR3 in amino acids: CASGPAGNSYEQYF. CDR3 nucleotides: TGCGCCAGCGGTCCGGCCGGAAACTCCTACGAGCAGTACTTC. The V call is TRBV4-1, the J call TRBJ2-7; D gene uncertain. Germline V gene sequence: CDR1 MGHRA, CDR2 YSYEKL. The CDR3 loop spans 14 amino acids. Trimming stripped 8 bases from V and 0 bases from J, with 14 bases between.